The clone carrying this TCR beta chain was counted between two and nine times. This specimen comes from a study of blood T cells in healthy people across ages. The use of a sample-barcoded 5' primer and a J-beta primer mix characterized a second PCR of about 6 to 11 cycles. Sequencing recovered at least 2.5 million CDR3-containing paired-end reads from each sample. Using its own MiXCR run on the 5' RACE reads, TCRdb lists one record per CDR3 protein. The sample has roughly 800,000 distinct CDR3 sequences, roughly 50% seen once. The V and J ends lost 6 bases and 0 bases respectively, with 15 bases between them. The CDR3 runs 15 residues. CDR1 is SQVTM, CDR2 ANQGSEA, per germline.

This chain connects TRBV29-1 to TRBJ2-1, with TRBD2 as a possible D gene (6 bases). Sample: blood. This TCR was sampled from a man of 80 years or more in good health. The CDR3 nucleotides read TGCAGCGTCTACGGGACTTCGAGCTCCTACAATGAGCAGTTCTTC. This sequence encodes CSVYGTSSSYNEQFF.